This TCR beta chain was observed in a study of blood T cells in healthy people across ages. Then a second PCR, running about 6 to 12 cycles, was carried out with a sample-barcoded 5' primer and a J-beta primer mix. Via MiXCR, TCRdb re-called the 5' RACE reads, giving one row per CDR3 protein. This repertoire shows 1.5 million to 2 million distinct CDR3 sequences, roughly 30% found once; its top ten account for 7.7%. This CDR3 has 13 amino acids. V shed 4 bases and J shed 1 base, with 6 bases lying between them. This TCR was sampled from a woman aged 25 to 45 in good health. Material for sequencing was blood. V is TRBV12-3 or TRBV12-4 and J is TRBJ2-3; D unresolved. As DNA, the CDR3 is TGTGCCAGCAGTTCTTTCGGCACAGATACGCAGTATTTT. Translation gives CASSSFGTDTQYF.